Each of the 28 T cell receptor beta chains below was sequenced from the same sample in a study of shared clonotypes between healthy human individuals. Sequenced by immunoSEQ multiplex PCR; TCRdb stores in-frame clones only, minus some. The sample holds about 480,000 clones; over 75% are singletons and the top ten take around an eighth. Source material: PBMCs. Receptors were obtained from a woman between 40 and 55 years old in good health. Some clones in this sample may be carry-over from other donors' samples.

The chain recombines TRBV19 with TRBJ2-2; D gene ambiguous. Germline assignment: CDR1 LNHDA and CDR2 SQIVND (reference sequence). The ends were cut back, 5 bases at V and 10 bases at J, with 17 bases in the middle. The CDR3 contains 14 residues. The CDR3 is CASSLPTGSEELFF. CDR3 coding DNA: TGTGCCAGTAGTCTCCCGACCGGAAGTGAGGAGCTGTTTTTT.

Comments on this clone: A far larger clone is one base from this, pointing to a likely read error. V is TRBV5-6 and J is TRBJ1-1; D is unresolved. The CDR3 covers 16 residues. Germline V gene data show CDR1 as SGHDT and CDR2 as YYEEEE. V was clipped by 1 base and J by 3 bases, with 16 bases between them. Here the CDR3 DNA reads TGTGCCAGCAGCTTGTCGACAAGCCGGTGGGACACTGAAGCTTTCTTT. Its protein product is CASSLSTSRWDTEAFF. The variable domain in full, with the rest retrieved from reference TRBV5-6 and TRBJ1-1, is DAGVTQSPTHLIKTRGQQVTLRCSPKSGHDTVSWYQQALGQGPQFIFQYYEEEERQRGNFPDRFSGHQFPNYSSELNVNALLLGDSALYLCASSLSTSRWDTEAFFGQGTRLTVV.

The chain is built from TRBV5-1 and TRBJ2-5, with D perhaps given as TRBD1 or TRBD2 (7 bases each). The CDR3 is made up of 16 amino acids. Germline loops: CDR1 SGHRS, CDR2 YFSETQ. V lost 3 bases and J lost 11, with 26 bases in between. The CDR3 loop is CASSSDQAGQLREQYF. The CDR3 coding sequence is TGCGCCAGCAGCTCGGACCAAGCGGGACAGCTGAGAGAGCAGTACTTC.

The chain links TRBV19 to TRBJ2-1; 7 bases align to TRBD1. This CDR3 spans 14 amino acids. Germline CDR1 and CDR2: LNHDA and SQIVND (reference sequence). The junction had 1 base not matched to a gene; V was cut back by 3 bases and J by 2 bases. CDR3 bases: TGTGCCAGTAGTATCCAGGGGGCCTACAATGAGCAGTTCTTC. Encoded protein: CASSIQGAYNEQFF.

The V call is TRBV7-9, the J call TRBJ2-1; TRBD2 agrees at 8 bases. CDR1 and CDR2 from the germline V gene are SEHNR and FQNEAQ (reference sequence). V lost 4 bases to trimming and J lost 2 bases; unmatched junction nucleotides: 4. This CDR3 is built from 15 residues. The CDR3: CASSYSGSPYNEQFF. CDR3 in DNA: TGTGCCAGCAGCTACAGCGGGAGTCCCTACAATGAGCAGTTCTTC.

The CDR3 protein is CASSPSRIVTQYF. The DNA of the CDR3 is TGTGCCAGCTCACCGAGTCGTATAGTGACCCAGTACTTC. This chain uses TRBV18 with TRBJ2-5; no firm D call. The germline V gene encodes CDR1 KGHSH and CDR2 LQKENI. The ends were cut back, 3 bases at V and 7 bases at J, with 12 bases in the middle. The CDR3 spans 13 residues.

Only one count was recorded for this clone. The gene calls are TRBV7-2 and TRBJ2-1, with TRBD2 as a possible D gene (5 bases). This CDR3 is built from 15 residues. Trimming removed 5 bases from V and 0 bases from J, with 11 bases in between. Looked up from germline, CDR1 is SGHTA and CDR2 is FQGNSA. Here the CDR3 DNA reads TGTGCCAGCAGCCAGAGGGTGAGCTCCTACAATGAGCAGTTCTTC. Translated: CASSQRVSSYNEQFF.

The rearrangement uses TRBV25-1 and TRBJ2-7, with D possibly being TRBD2 (5 bases). From germline, CDR1 is MGHDK and CDR2 SYGVNS. This CDR3 has 13 amino acids. Between the trimmed V and J ends, which lost 5 bases and 5 bases, there was a span of 13 bases. CDR3 nucleotides: TGTGCCAGCAGTCGGGGTGGGGTGGACGAGCAGTACTTC. Its translation is CASSRGGVDEQYF.

Comment on this clone: Other DNA sequences from this sample encode an identical CDR3 as well. This chain uses TRBV5-1 with TRBJ2-1; 7 nucleotides agree with TRBD2. The germline V gene has CDR1 SGHRS and CDR2 YFSETQ. This CDR3 is built from 16 residues. J was trimmed by 0 bases and V by 0 bases; bases with no gene match: 3. CDR3 nucleotide sequence: TGCGCCAGCAGCTTGGGAGGCGGGAGCTCCTACAATGAGCAGTTCTTC. This encodes CASSLGGGSSYNEQFF.

This clone came up once. V gene TRBV5-4 combines with J gene TRBJ2-5; 7 nucleotides match TRBD2. The CDR3 runs 14 residues. Germline V lookup: CDR1 SGHNT, CDR2 YYREEE (reference sequence). With 2 bases clipped from V and 5 bases from J, the junction kept 6 bases outside the gene matches. CDR3 sequence: CASSFRGGGETQYF. Written as DNA, the CDR3 is TGTGCCAGCAGCTTTCGTGGGGGAGGGGAGACCCAGTACTTC.

The V gene is TRBV6-4, the J gene TRBJ2-6; D gene unclear. Per germline, CDR1 MRHNA and CDR2 SNTAGT. V lost 2 bases, J lost 4 bases, and 6 bases lay in between. The CDR3 is made up of 14 amino acids. This chain's CDR3 is CASSDGVGANVLTF. CDR3 sequence (DNA): TGTGCCAGCAGTGACGGGGTCGGGGCCAACGTCCTGACTTTC.

The genes are TRBV5-1 and TRBJ2-5; 7 bases map to TRBD2. This CDR3 contains 14 residues. V was clipped by 3 bases and J by 4 bases; unmatched bases: 6. The germline gives CDR1 SGHRS, CDR2 YFSETQ. The CDR3: CASSSPGEGETQYF. The CDR3 DNA reads as TGCGCCAGCAGCTCCCCGGGGGAGGGAGAGACCCAGTACTTC.

This chain links TRBV5-4 with TRBJ1-2, with 8 nucleotides matching TRBD1. Germline lookup yields CDR1 SGHNT and CDR2 YYREEE (reference sequence). The CDR3 loop spans 17 amino acids. With 0 bases clipped from V and 0 bases from J, the junction kept 7 bases outside the gene matches. CDR3 in DNA: TGTGCCAGCAGCTTGGGTGGGAGGACAGGGCCTAACTATGGCTACACCTTC. Its translation is CASSLGGRTGPNYGYTF.

The J gene is TRBJ2-6, the V gene TRBV6-6; D is uncertain. Trimming shortened V by 4 bases and J by 0 bases, and 10 bases separated the two germline ends. CDR3 length: 16 amino acids. Germline values: CDR1 MNHNY, CDR2 SVGAGI (reference sequence). CDR3 region: CASSFSSVSGANVLTF. The DNA for the CDR3 is TGTGCCAGCAGTTTCTCATCGGTCTCTGGGGCCAACGTCCTGACTTTC.

The V gene is TRBV6-4, the J gene TRBJ2-1; tentative D call: TRBD2 (5 bases). V was pared by 0 bases and J by 2 bases, with 8 bases between. CDR3 length equals 15 residues. Per the germline V gene, CDR1 is MRHNA and CDR2 is SNTAGT. In DNA, the CDR3 is TGTGCCAGCAGTGACTCGGTGGGAGCCTACAATGAGCAGTTCTTC. Translation gives CASSDSVGAYNEQFF.

This clone was detected a few times. The chain links TRBV28 to TRBJ1-1; 7 nucleotides agree with TRBD1. Unmatched junction bases numbered 11, after V lost 4 bases and J lost 0 bases. In germline, CDR1 is MDHEN, CDR2 SYDVKM. The CDR3 consists of 17 residues. As DNA, the CDR3 is TGTGCCAGCAGTTGGCATGGGGCAGGGGGACTGAACACTGAAGCTTTCTTT. Translated, it gives CASSWHGAGGLNTEAFF. The whole variable domain, remainder taken from reference TRBV28 and TRBJ1-1, is DVKVTQSSRYLVKRTGEKVFLECVQDMDHENMFWYRQDPGLGLRLIYFSYDVKMKEKGDIPEGYSVSREKKERFSLILESASTNQTSMYLCASSWHGAGGLNTEAFFGQGTRLTVV.

V usage is TRBV27 and J usage is TRBJ2-5, with D possibly being TRBD1 or TRBD2 (6 bases each). The CDR3 is made up of 14 amino acids. The V gene's germline CDR1 is MNHEY and CDR2 SMNVEV (reference sequence). With 8 bases removed from V and 4 bases from J, the gap between germline ends came to 17 bases. In DNA form, the CDR3 reads TGTGCCAGCTGCACTGCCAGGGGAGGAGAGACCCAGTACTTC. It is translated as CASCTARGGETQYF.

The chain employs TRBV5-1 and TRBJ2-2; the match to TRBD2 covers 12 bases. Unmatched junction bases numbered 11, after V lost 4 bases and J lost 7 bases. The germline CDR1 and CDR2 sequences are SGHRS and YFSETQ. The CDR3 is 17 residues long. CDR3 bases: TGCGCCAGCAGCCACAACCCGACTAGCGGGAGAGGCGGGGAGCTGTTTTTT. Translating gives CASSHNPTSGRGGELFF.

This rearrangement joins TRBV6-5 to TRBJ2-7; 9 positions match TRBD1. There are 15 residues in the CDR3. The V gene end was trimmed by 5 bases and the J gene end by 2 bases; junction bases not matched to a gene: 7. In germline, CDR1 is MNHEY, CDR2 SVGAGI. The CDR3 DNA reads as TGTGCCAGCAGTACACGGACAGGGGCCCCCTACGAGCAGTACTTC. This translates into CASSTRTGAPYEQYF.

The gene calls are TRBV4-2 and TRBJ2-2; maybe TRBD2 (5 bases). Trimming took 5 bases from V and 5 from J, leaving 18 bases between them. The CDR3 has 16 amino acids. Germline assignment: CDR1 LGHNA and CDR2 YNFKEQ. CDR3 amino acids: CASSSSGTGRTGELFF. In nucleotides, the CDR3 is TGTGCCAGCAGCTCCAGCGGTACGGGAAGGACCGGGGAGCTGTTTTTT.

The rearrangement joins TRBV4-2 to TRBJ1-2, with 7 bases identical to TRBD1. The CDR3 sequence is 15 residues long. Germline V gives CDR1 LGHNA, CDR2 YNFKEQ. V shed 4 bases, J shed 0 bases, and the junction held 5 bases outside the gene matches. CDR3 loop: CASSPRQGPNYGYTF. In DNA form, the CDR3 reads TGTGCCAGCAGCCCGAGACAGGGACCTAACTATGGCTACACCTTC.

J is TRBJ2-5 and V is TRBV20-1; D is unresolved. In germline, CDR1 is DFQATT, CDR2 SNEGSKA (reference sequence). V gave up 5 bases and J gave up 1 base, with 5 bases separating them. The CDR3 covers 11 residues. CDR3: CSAQSQETQYF. CDR3 sequence (DNA): TGCAGTGCTCAAAGCCAAGAGACCCAGTACTTC.

The chain uses TRBV11-2 and TRBJ2-3; D call uncertain. The germline gives CDR1 SGHAT, CDR2 FQNNGV. This CDR3 is 14 amino acids long. Trimming left V 4 bases short and J 0 bases short, with 8 bases between. This CDR3 is CASSWAASTDTQYF. CDR3 nucleotide sequence: TGTGCCAGCAGCTGGGCAGCTAGCACAGATACGCAGTATTTT.

This clone was detected only once. The V call is TRBV7-9, the J call TRBJ2-5; no firm D call. Germline CDR1 and CDR2: SEHNR and FQNEAQ (reference sequence). V lost 5 bases and J lost 2, with 18 bases in between. The CDR3 has 16 amino acids. The CDR3 protein is CASSASVLAIQETQYF. CDR3 in DNA: TGTGCCAGCAGCGCCTCGGTCTTAGCAATACAAGAGACCCAGTACTTC.

This clone has just one count. V and J are TRBV30 and TRBJ1-3, with D possibly being TRBD1 (5 bases). The V gene's germline CDR1 is GTSNPN and CDR2 SVGIG (reference sequence). This CDR3 contains 15 residues. V lost 5 bases to trimming and J lost 0 bases, with 14 bases between them. In DNA, the CDR3 is TGTGCCTGGGCCAGGGACCGAAACTCTGGAAACACCATATATTTT. Amino acids: CAWARDRNSGNTIYF.

The gene calls are TRBV29-1 and TRBJ2-3; 11 bases line up with TRBD2. The CDR3 contains 14 residues. The J segment lost 5 bases and the V segment lost 7 bases, leaving 8 bases of the junction unmatched. Per the germline V gene, CDR1 is SQVTM and CDR2 is ANQGSEA. CDR3 sequence (DNA): TGCAGCGCAGTAGCGGGAGGGCCGGGAGATACGCAGTATTTT. This sequence encodes CSAVAGGPGDTQYF.

The rearrangement uses TRBV29-1 and TRBJ2-1; 9 positions match TRBD2. Germline values: CDR1 SQVTM, CDR2 ANQGSEA. V trimming: 6 bases; J trimming: 10 bases; junction bases outside the gene matches: 10. The CDR3 spans 13 residues. CDR3 protein: CSVEIAGVWEQFF. The CDR3 nucleotides are TGCAGCGTAGAGATAGCGGGAGTGTGGGAGCAGTTCTTC.

This rearrangement joins TRBV7-6 to TRBJ2-3; D possibly matches TRBD1 or TRBD2 (5 bases each). Trimming took 2 bases from V and 6 from J, leaving 12 bases between them. CDR1 is SGHVS, CDR2 FNYEAQ, per germline. This CDR3 has 14 residues. The CDR3 region is CASSLRDPSDTQYF. DNA for the CDR3: TGTGCCAGCAGCTTAAGGGACCCCTCTGATACGCAGTATTTT.